This T cell receptor beta chain emerged from a study of T cells expressing NK-cell markers. On the study more broadly: Each TCR beta repertoire originated in sorted T cells that were CD3+CD56+NKG2C+, CD3+CD56+NKG2C- or CD3+CD56-NKG2C+. General study points: Dominant NKG2C+ clonotypes in roughly 6 donors made up roughly 1.0-8% of CD8+ T cells. These clonotypes additionally ranked first within the CD3+CD56-NKG2C+ fraction of several donors.

With regard to this clonotype: No antigen is known for it.

5'RACE template switching built TCR beta cDNA with unique molecular identifiers. Using the 5' RACE reads, TCRdb records one entry per CDR3 protein without DNA. The sample has about 550,000 distinct CDR3 sequences. This CDR3 has 16 amino acids. The germline V gene encodes CDR1 SQVTM and CDR2 ANQGSEA. The sequence derives from a man younger than 35 in good health. The material sequenced was blood T cells: a sorted CD56 or NKG2C T cell subset, CD4+ or CD8+ T cells, or bulk PBMC T cells (not recorded which). V usage is TRBV29-1 and J usage is TRBJ2-1; the D call of TRBD1 rests on TCRdb alone, since no DNA is present to check it. Here the CDR3 reads CSVQGGVRGPYNEQFF.